The source of this T cell receptor beta chain is a study of cytomegalovirus exposure and HLA in healthy donors. The CDR3 runs 15 residues. CDR1 is LNHDA and CDR2 is SQIVND in the germline V gene (reference sequence). Trimming removed 6 bases from V and 1 base from J, with 15 bases in between. Some clones are missing from TCRdb's copy, which holds only in-frame ones; the method was immunoSEQ multiplex PCR. Among under 400,000 clones listed, approximately 86% were seen once. This clonotype originated in a man aged 30 to 45 in good health and CMV-seronegative. The chain recombines TRBV19 with TRBJ1-1; D is unresolved. Sample: PBMCs. The CDR3 reads CASSQQTPGNTEAFF. Written as DNA, the CDR3 is TGTGCCAGTAGCCAACAAACCCCAGGGAACACTGAAGCTTTCTTT.